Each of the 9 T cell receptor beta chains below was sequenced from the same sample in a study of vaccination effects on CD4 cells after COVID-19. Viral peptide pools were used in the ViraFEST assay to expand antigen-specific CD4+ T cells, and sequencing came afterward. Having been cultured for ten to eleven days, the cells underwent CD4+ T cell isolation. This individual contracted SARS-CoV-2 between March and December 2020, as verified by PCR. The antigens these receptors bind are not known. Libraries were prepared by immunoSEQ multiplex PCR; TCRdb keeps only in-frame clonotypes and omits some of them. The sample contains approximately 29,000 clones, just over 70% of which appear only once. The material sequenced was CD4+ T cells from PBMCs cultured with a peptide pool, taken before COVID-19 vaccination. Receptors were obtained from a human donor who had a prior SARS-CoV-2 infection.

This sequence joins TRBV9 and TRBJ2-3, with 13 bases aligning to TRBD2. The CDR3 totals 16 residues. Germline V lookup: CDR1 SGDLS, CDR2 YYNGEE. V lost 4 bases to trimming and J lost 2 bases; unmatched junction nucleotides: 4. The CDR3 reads CASSYGLAGVTDTQYF. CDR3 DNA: TGTGCCAGCAGCTACGGACTAGCGGGGGTCACAGATACGCAGTATTTT.

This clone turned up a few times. The CDR3 is CASSQDRDYGYTF. As DNA, the CDR3 is TGTGCCAGCAGCCAAGACAGGGACTATGGCTACACCTTC. The gene calls are TRBV5-6 and TRBJ1-2, with 7 bases matching TRBD1. V gave up 4 bases and J gave up 3 bases; unmatched junction bases: 3. This CDR3 comprises 13 residues. CDR1 and CDR2 from the germline V gene are SGHDT and YYEEEE.

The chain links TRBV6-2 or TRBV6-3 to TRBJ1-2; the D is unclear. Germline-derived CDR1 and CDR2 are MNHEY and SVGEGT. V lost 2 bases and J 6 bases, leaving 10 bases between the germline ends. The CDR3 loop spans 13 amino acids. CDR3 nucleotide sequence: TGTGCCAGCAGTTACGATCGAAGGAATGGCTACACCTTC. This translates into CASSYDRRNGYTF.

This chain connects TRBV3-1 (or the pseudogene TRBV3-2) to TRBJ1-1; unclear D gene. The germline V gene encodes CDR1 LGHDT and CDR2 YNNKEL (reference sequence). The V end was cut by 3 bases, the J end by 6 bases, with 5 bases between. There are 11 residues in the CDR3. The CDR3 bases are TGTGCCAGCAGCCATAGGGCTGAAGCTTTCTTT. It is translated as CASSHRAEAFF.

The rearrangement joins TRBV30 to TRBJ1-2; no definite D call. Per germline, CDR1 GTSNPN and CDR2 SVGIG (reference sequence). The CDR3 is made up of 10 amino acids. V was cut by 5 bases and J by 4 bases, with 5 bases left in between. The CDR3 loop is CAWDGYGYTF. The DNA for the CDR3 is TGTGCCTGGGACGGCTATGGCTACACCTTC.

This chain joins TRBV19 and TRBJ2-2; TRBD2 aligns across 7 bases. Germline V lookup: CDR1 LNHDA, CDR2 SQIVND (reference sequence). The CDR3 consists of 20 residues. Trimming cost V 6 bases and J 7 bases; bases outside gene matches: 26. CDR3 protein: CASSYLRTRIKDPRIGELFF. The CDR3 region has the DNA TGTGCCAGTAGCTACTTACGGACTAGAATCAAGGATCCTAGAATCGGGGAGCTGTTTTTT.

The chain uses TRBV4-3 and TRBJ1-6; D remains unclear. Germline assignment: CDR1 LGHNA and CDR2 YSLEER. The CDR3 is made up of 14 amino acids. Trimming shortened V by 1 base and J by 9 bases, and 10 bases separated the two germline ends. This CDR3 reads CASSQAGKGSPLHF. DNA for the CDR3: TGCGCCAGCAGCCAAGCGGGGAAGGGTTCACCCCTCCACTTT.

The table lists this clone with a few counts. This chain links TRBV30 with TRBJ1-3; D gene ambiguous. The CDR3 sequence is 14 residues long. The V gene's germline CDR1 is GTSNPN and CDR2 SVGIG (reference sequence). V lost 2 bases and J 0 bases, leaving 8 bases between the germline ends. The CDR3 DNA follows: TGTGCCTGGAGTCTTGAGCGCTCTGGAAACACCATATATTTT. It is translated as CAWSLERSGNTIYF.

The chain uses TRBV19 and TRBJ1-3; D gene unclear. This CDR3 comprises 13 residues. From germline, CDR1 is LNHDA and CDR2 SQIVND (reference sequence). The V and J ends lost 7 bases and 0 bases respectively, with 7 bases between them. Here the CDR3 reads CASIEDSGNTIYF. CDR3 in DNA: TGTGCCAGTATCGAGGACTCTGGAAACACCATATATTTT.